These 5 T cell receptor beta chains were sequenced from one sample in a study of beta chain features in type 1 diabetes. Every bit of the isolated RNA underwent reverse transcription, so sequencing read expressed TCRB transcripts. TCRdb's copy holds only in-frame clones and misses some; the assay was immunoSEQ multiplex PCR. This sample has fewer than 550,000 clones; more than 9.5% occur once, and the top ten carry 0.035% to 0.05%. Sequenced material: naive CD4+ T cells from blood. The source is a woman under 30 in good health.

This clone was seen a few times. The chain links TRBV2 to TRBJ2-3; the match to TRBD2 covers 10 bases. Germline-derived CDR1 and CDR2 are SNHLY and FYNNEI. CDR3 size: 15 residues. Losses at the gene ends were 7 bases for V and 4 bases for J; bases not matched to a gene: 8. CDR3 amino acids: CASMRLAGVPDTQYF. In nucleotides, the CDR3 is TGTGCCAGCATGCGGCTAGCGGGAGTCCCAGATACGCAGTATTTT.

There are a few counts of this clone. Mismatch with germline at one junction end may stem from a read error. The chain employs TRBV7-7 and TRBJ2-1, with D hard to call. This CDR3 region has 12 residues. CDR1 and CDR2 (germline): SSHAT, FNYEAQ (reference sequence). The CDR3: CASSSLIGEQFF. CDR3 sequence (DNA): TGTGCTAGCAGCTCCTTAATCGGGGAGCAGTTCTTC. Supplemented by reference TRBV7-7 and TRBJ2-1, the full variable domain reads GAGVSQSPRYKVTKRGQDVTLRCDPISSHATLYWYQQALGQGPEFLTYFNYEAQPDKSGLPSDRFSAERPEGSISTLTIQRTEQRDSAMYRCASSSLIGEQFFGPGTRLTVL.

In its sample, this clone was seen a few times. V is TRBV18 and J is TRBJ2-3; D may be TRBD2 (5 bases). Trimming removed 6 bases from V and 8 bases from J, with 12 bases in between. Germline V gene data show CDR1 as KGHSH and CDR2 as LQKENI. CDR3 length equals 12 residues. In DNA form, the CDR3 reads TGTGCCAGCTCCACCACGGAGGCTACGCAGTATTTT. Its protein product is CASSTTEATQYF. Combining the CDR3 with reference TRBV18 and TRBJ2-3 gives the whole variable domain NAGVMQNPRHLVRRRGQEARLRCSPMKGHSHVYWYRQLPEEGLKFMVYLQKENIIDESGMPKERFSAEFPKEGPSILRIQQVVRGDSAAYFCASSTTEATQYFGPGTRLTVL.

This clone showed up just a few times. V usage is TRBV9 and J usage is TRBJ2-3, with D possibly matching TRBD2 (5 bases). The germline V and J ends were trimmed by 4 bases and 6 bases, with 15 bases remaining between them. In germline, CDR1 is SGDLS, CDR2 YYNGEE. CDR3 size: 14 residues. CDR3 amino acids: CASSPQPGSDTQYF. CDR3 nucleotides: TGTGCCAGCAGCCCCCAGCCGGGGAGCGATACGCAGTATTTT.

The rearrangement joins TRBV23-1 to TRBJ2-2; 11 nucleotides match TRBD2. TRBV23-1 is designated an ORF whose function remains uncertain. V lost 0 bases to trimming and J lost 1 base; unmatched junction nucleotides: 4. This CDR3 has 18 residues. The CDR3 DNA is TGCGCCAGCAGTCAATCTTGTACTAGCGGGGGGAACACCGGGGAGCTGTTTTTT. Translation gives CASSQSCTSGGNTGELFF.